This TCR beta chain was sequenced in a study of sequential checkpoint blockade in melanoma. The protocol was immunoSEQ multiplex PCR, while the TCRdb copy is restricted to in-frame clones and leaves out a portion. Of some 10,000 clones listed, more than 25% are singletons. CDR1 is KGHSH and CDR2 is LQKENI in the germline V gene. Trimming removed 1 base from V and 7 bases from J; junction bases left unmatched: 5. The CDR3 consists of 15 residues. The sample's treatment: randomized to nivolumab then ipilimumab (arm A) or the reverse (arm B). This sample comprised tumor tissue (inferred from file names), obtained from a patient given nivolumab and ipilimumab in sequence. The sequence was collected from a human donor with melanoma. The chain uses TRBV18 and TRBJ2-1; 9 positions agree with TRBD1. The CDR3: CASSPRQGDKNEQFF. The CDR3 DNA is TGTGCCAGCTCACCACGACAGGGGGATAAGAATGAGCAGTTCTTC.